The entry below describes one T cell receptor (beta chain). Its antigen is currently unknown. The sample belongs to a study of response to subunit inactivated influenza vaccine. The study's findings and limits: The authors offered the suggestion that each seasonal influenza vaccination recruits few new T cells.

From the RT-PCR reads, TCRdb called clonotypes with MiXCR, one entry per CDR3 protein. The data hold 550,000 to 800,000 distinct CDR3 sequences, with over 11% observed a single time. CDR1 is MDHEN and CDR2 is SYDVKM in the germline V gene. This CDR3 spans 15 amino acids. Trimming pared 4 bases from V and 4 bases from J, leaving 14 bases between. The chain uses TRBV28 and TRBJ1-5; maybe TRBD1 (5 bases). The sequencing used PBMCs from blood, collected 14 to 15 days before vaccination. The receptor's source is a man aged 50-59 years who received an inactivated influenza vaccine. The CDR3 sequence is CASSSEGRANQPQHF. In nucleotides, the CDR3 is TGTGCCAGCAGTTCAGAGGGGAGGGCGAATCAGCCCCAGCATTTT.